The rows below give T cell receptor beta chains drawn from one sample of a study of CD4 T cells in relation to SARS-CoV-2 and coronaviruses. Clones were read by immunoSEQ multiplex PCR, and TCRdb kept only the in-frame ones, dropping some. Here the sample spans some 32,000 clones, about four fifths being singletons. Antigens for these TCRs are unknown. The sample consisted of memory CD4+ T cells from PBMCs, cultured in vitro. The receptors stem from an adult with COVID-19. The CDR3 runs from the conserved cysteine through the conserved F or W. The order of the fields is clone size, J gene, D gene, V gene, CDR3 protein, CDR3 DNA. A D gene is named only where the DNA matches it firmly. Clone size is stated in some rows and not others, as once, few, many or a class when expanded.

clone size: -
J gene: TRBJ2-1
D gene: -
V gene: TRBV14
CDR3 protein: CASSHTSRGASEQFF
CDR3 DNA: TGTGCCAGCAGCCACACCAGCCGGGGGGCGTCCGAGCAGTTCTTC

clone size: -
J gene: TRBJ1-1
D gene: -
V gene: TRBV6-5
CDR3 protein: CASKGGSTEAFF
CDR3 DNA: TGTGCCAGCAAAGGGGGGAGCACTGAAGCTTTCTTT

clone size: -
J gene: TRBJ2-3
D gene: TRBD2
V gene: TRBV29-1
CDR3 protein: CRVSGLSDTQYF
CDR3 DNA: TGCAGAGTTAGCGGGCTCTCGGATACGCAGTATTTT

clone size: few
J gene: TRBJ1-1
D gene: -
V gene: TRBV18
CDR3 protein: CASSLPTRAEAFF
CDR3 DNA: TGTGCCAGCTCACTTCCGACCCGGGCTGAAGCTTTCTTT

clone size: -
J gene: TRBJ2-5
D gene: -
V gene: TRBV5-1
CDR3 protein: CASSLVPGETQYF
CDR3 DNA: TGCGCCAGCAGCTTGGTACCCGGGGAGACCCAGTACTTC

clone size: -
J gene: TRBJ1-4
D gene: TRBD1
V gene: TRBV10-3
CDR3 protein: CAISPGTGGMEEKLFF
CDR3 DNA: TGTGCCATCAGTCCCGGGACAGGGGGAATGGAGGAAAAACTGTTTTTT

clone size: -
J gene: TRBJ2-7
D gene: TRBD1
V gene: TRBV5-1
CDR3 protein: CASSLGAGGNNEQYF
CDR3 DNA: TGCGCCAGCAGCTTGGGGGCAGGGGGCAATAACGAGCAGTACTTC

clone size: -
J gene: TRBJ2-1
D gene: -
V gene: TRBV4-1
CDR3 protein: CASSHPSGAFDEQFF
CDR3 DNA: TGCGCCAGCAGCCATCCCTCCGGGGCTTTCGATGAGCAGTTCTTC

clone size: -
J gene: TRBJ2-3
D gene: -
V gene: TRBV19
CDR3 protein: CASSRGGSTDTQYF
CDR3 DNA: TGTGCCAGTAGTAGGGGTGGCAGCACAGATACGCAGTATTTT

clone size: -
J gene: TRBJ2-3
D gene: TRBD2
V gene: TRBV11-2
CDR3 protein: CASSPGTRSPRDTQYF
CDR3 DNA: TGTGCCAGCAGCCCCGGGACTAGGTCCCCCCGAGATACGCAGTATTTT

clone size: -
J gene: TRBJ2-5
D gene: TRBD2
V gene: TRBV2
CDR3 protein: CASSEVLASGHQETQYF
CDR3 DNA: TGTGCCAGCAGTGAAGTCCTGGCTAGCGGGCACCAAGAGACCCAGTACTTC

clone size: -
J gene: TRBJ1-1
D gene: -
V gene: TRBV5-1
CDR3 protein: CASSSQGVNTEAFF
CDR3 DNA: TGCGCCAGCAGCTCCCAGGGTGTGAACACTGAAGCTTTCTTT

clone size: -
J gene: TRBJ1-6
D gene: -
V gene: TRBV27
CDR3 protein: CASSLSRTPFNSPLHF
CDR3 DNA: TGTGCCAGCAGTTTATCCCGGACACCTTTTAATTCACCCCTCCACTTT

clone size: -
J gene: TRBJ2-3
D gene: -
V gene: TRBV2
CDR3 protein: CASSEQGTSTDTQYF
CDR3 DNA: TGTGCCAGCAGTGAACAGGGGACTAGCACAGATACGCAGTATTTT

clone size: once
J gene: TRBJ1-2
D gene: TRBD1
V gene: TRBV28
CDR3 protein: CASSLARTGRNYGYTF
CDR3 DNA: TGTGCCAGCAGTTTAGCCCGGACAGGGCGGAACTATGGCTACACCTTC

clone size: -
J gene: TRBJ2-5
D gene: -
V gene: TRBV27
CDR3 protein: CASKGLGETQYF
CDR3 DNA: TGTGCCAGCAAGGGGTTGGGAGAGACCCAGTACTTC

clone size: -
J gene: TRBJ2-1
D gene: TRBD1
V gene: TRBV6-6
CDR3 protein: CASRPQGASYNEQFF
CDR3 DNA: TGTGCCAGCAGGCCTCAGGGGGCCTCCTACAATGAGCAGTTCTTC

clone size: few
J gene: TRBJ1-5
D gene: -
V gene: TRBV30
CDR3 protein: CAWSARARQPQHF
CDR3 DNA: TGTGCCTGGAGTGCACGGGCACGACAGCCCCAGCATTTT

clone size: -
J gene: TRBJ2-3
D gene: TRBD2
V gene: TRBV9
CDR3 protein: CASSLTSGRVTDTQYF
CDR3 DNA: TGTGCCAGCAGCCTAACTAGCGGGAGGGTCACAGATACGCAGTATTTT

clone size: -
J gene: TRBJ2-3
D gene: -
V gene: TRBV28
CDR3 protein: CASSAGNTDTQYF
CDR3 DNA: TGTGCCAGCAGTGCCGGGAACACAGATACGCAGTATTTT

clone size: -
J gene: TRBJ2-3
D gene: TRBD1
V gene: TRBV15
CDR3 protein: CATSRGTGYRTDTQYF
CDR3 DNA: TGTGCCACCAGCAGGGGGACAGGGTATAGAACAGATACGCAGTATTTT

clone size: -
J gene: TRBJ2-3
D gene: -
V gene: TRBV4-2
CDR3 protein: CASSQDLQVGTDTQYF
CDR3 DNA: TGTGCCAGCAGCCAAGATTTACAGGTTGGCACAGATACGCAGTATTTT

clone size: -
J gene: TRBJ2-7
D gene: TRBD1
V gene: TRBV29-1
CDR3 protein: CSVARGRRPSYEQYF
CDR3 DNA: TGCAGCGTTGCCAGGGGGCGCAGACCCTCCTACGAGCAGTACTTC

clone size: -
J gene: TRBJ2-7
D gene: -
V gene: TRBV10-3
CDR3 protein: CAISELDEYYEQYF
CDR3 DNA: TGTGCCATCAGTGAGTTGGACGAGTACTACGAGCAGTACTTC

clone size: -
J gene: TRBJ2-3
D gene: -
V gene: TRBV5-1
CDR3 protein: CASRWDTDTQYF
CDR3 DNA: TGCGCCAGCAGGTGGGACACAGATACGCAGTATTTT

clone size: -
J gene: TRBJ2-4
D gene: -
V gene: TRBV19
CDR3 protein: CASRTNDIQYF
CDR3 DNA: TGTGCCAGTAGGACAAATGACATTCAGTACTTC

clone size: -
J gene: TRBJ2-7
D gene: TRBD2
V gene: TRBV10-3
CDR3 protein: CAISALAGISYEQYF
CDR3 DNA: TGTGCCATCAGTGCCCTAGCGGGGATATCCTACGAGCAGTACTTC

clone size: -
J gene: TRBJ1-3
D gene: -
V gene: TRBV4-2
CDR3 protein: CASSQVSPGVNTIYF
CDR3 DNA: TGTGCCAGCAGCCAAGTGAGCCCAGGGGTAAACACCATATATTTT

clone size: -
J gene: TRBJ2-3
D gene: TRBD2
V gene: TRBV5-1
CDR3 protein: CASSLFAGGPRGTDTQYF
CDR3 DNA: TGCGCCAGCAGCTTGTTTGCGGGAGGGCCCCGGGGCACAGATACGCAGTATTTT

clone size: few
J gene: TRBJ2-2
D gene: TRBD1
V gene: TRBV19
CDR3 protein: CASSGSGGAFTGELFF
CDR3 DNA: TGTGCCAGTAGTGGGTCAGGGGGCGCGTTCACCGGGGAGCTGTTTTTT

clone size: -
J gene: TRBJ2-2
D gene: -
V gene: TRBV29-1
CDR3 protein: CSVEGGTNFWDTGELFF
CDR3 DNA: TGCAGCGTTGAAGGGGGGACGAATTTTTGGGACACCGGGGAGCTGTTTTTT

clone size: -
J gene: TRBJ1-1
D gene: TRBD1
V gene: TRBV7-2
CDR3 protein: CASSLTGVNTEAFF
CDR3 DNA: TGTGCCAGCAGCCTTACAGGGGTCAACACTGAAGCTTTCTTT

clone size: few
J gene: TRBJ2-1
D gene: -
V gene: TRBV28
CDR3 protein: CASSFRGVTYNEQFF
CDR3 DNA: TGTGCCAGCAGTTTTAGGGGTGTGACGTACAATGAGCAGTTCTTC

clone size: -
J gene: TRBJ2-7
D gene: -
V gene: TRBV11-2
CDR3 protein: CASSKRNSYEQYF
CDR3 DNA: TGTGCCAGCAGCAAGAGGAACTCCTACGAGCAGTACTTC

clone size: -
J gene: TRBJ1-1
D gene: -
V gene: TRBV4-1
CDR3 protein: CASSPSPGVNTEAFF
CDR3 DNA: TGCGCCAGCAGCCCGAGTCCGGGCGTGAACACTGAAGCTTTCTTT

clone size: -
J gene: TRBJ2-1
D gene: TRBD2
V gene: TRBV2
CDR3 protein: CASSSLAGGVNEQFF
CDR3 DNA: TGTGCCAGCAGTTCACTAGCGGGAGGGGTCAATGAGCAGTTCTTC

clone size: -
J gene: TRBJ2-7
D gene: -
V gene: TRBV4-2
CDR3 protein: CASSQDPGGGYEQYF
CDR3 DNA: TGTGCCAGCAGCCAAGATCCCGGAGGCGGCTACGAGCAGTACTTC

clone size: -
J gene: TRBJ2-7
D gene: -
V gene: TRBV5-1
CDR3 protein: CASSLTGPYHEQYF
CDR3 DNA: TGCGCCAGCAGCCTGACAGGACCCTATCACGAGCAGTACTTC

clone size: -
J gene: TRBJ2-7
D gene: -
V gene: TRBV7-8
CDR3 protein: CASSPSSYEQYF
CDR3 DNA: TGTGCCAGCAGCCCCAGCTCCTACGAGCAGTACTTC

clone size: -
J gene: TRBJ2-3
D gene: TRBD2
V gene: TRBV5-6
CDR3 protein: CASSLGLVVGTDTQYF
CDR3 DNA: TGTGCCAGCAGCCTGGGACTAGTAGTCGGCACAGATACGCAGTATTTT

clone size: -
J gene: TRBJ2-1
D gene: -
V gene: TRBV6-5
CDR3 protein: CASSPRDTYNEQFF
CDR3 DNA: TGTGCCAGCAGTCCCCGGGACACTTACAATGAGCAGTTCTTC

clone size: -
J gene: TRBJ2-1
D gene: TRBD1
V gene: TRBV18
CDR3 protein: CASSPPAGGLDNEQFF
CDR3 DNA: TGTGCCAGCTCACCACCGGCAGGGGGCCTCGACAATGAGCAGTTCTTC

clone size: -
J gene: TRBJ2-5
D gene: TRBD2
V gene: TRBV19
CDR3 protein: CASSMGSLAGGYQETQYF
CDR3 DNA: TGTGCCAGTAGTATGGGGTCGCTAGCGGGAGGGTACCAAGAGACCCAGTACTTC

clone size: -
J gene: TRBJ1-1
D gene: -
V gene: TRBV5-1
CDR3 protein: CASSLQNTEAFF
CDR3 DNA: TGCGCCAGCAGCCTACAGAACACTGAAGCTTTCTTT

clone size: few
J gene: TRBJ2-7
D gene: -
V gene: TRBV6-1
CDR3 protein: CASSEGGTYEQYF
CDR3 DNA: TGTGCCAGCAGTGAAGGCGGGACCTACGAGCAGTACTTC

clone size: once
J gene: TRBJ2-1
D gene: TRBD2
V gene: TRBV19
CDR3 protein: CASRTRAGGPDNEQFF
CDR3 DNA: TGTGCCAGCAGGACTAGGGCGGGAGGGCCAGATAATGAGCAGTTCTTC

clone size: -
J gene: TRBJ1-3
D gene: TRBD1
V gene: TRBV7-6
CDR3 protein: CASQSRDRGAGNTIYF
CDR3 DNA: TGTGCCAGCCAATCCCGGGACAGGGGTGCTGGAAACACCATATATTTT

clone size: -
J gene: TRBJ1-2
D gene: -
V gene: TRBV5-4
CDR3 protein: CASSLDTGAPFYGYTF
CDR3 DNA: TGTGCCAGCAGCTTGGATACGGGGGCCCCATTCTATGGCTACACCTTC

clone size: -
J gene: TRBJ2-1
D gene: TRBD2
V gene: TRBV7-3
CDR3 protein: CASSLGLAEHNEQFF
CDR3 DNA: TGTGCCAGCAGCTTAGGACTAGCGGAACACAATGAGCAGTTCTTC

clone size: -
J gene: TRBJ1-5
D gene: -
V gene: TRBV7-2
CDR3 protein: CASSKTGNSNQPQHF
CDR3 DNA: TGTGCCAGCAGTAAAACAGGGAATAGCAATCAGCCCCAGCATTTT

clone size: -
J gene: TRBJ2-1
D gene: TRBD1
V gene: TRBV5-1
CDR3 protein: CASSPRGTDFNEQFF
CDR3 DNA: TGCGCCAGCAGCCCCAGGGGGACAGACTTCAATGAGCAGTTCTTC

clone size: -
J gene: TRBJ2-3
D gene: -
V gene: TRBV10-3
CDR3 protein: CAIKTRSTDTQYF
CDR3 DNA: TGTGCCATCAAAACAAGGAGTACAGATACGCAGTATTTT